The clone carrying this T cell receptor beta chain was counted many times. Its antigen is unknown. Regions amplified from RNA transcripts were the TCR beta CDR3 regions. Primed by the HTBI set, a first-round RT-PCR was run on the TCR CDR3. TCRdb re-analysed the multiplex PCR reads in MiXCR, keeping a single row per CDR3 protein. The data hold around 620,000 distinct CDR3 sequences, with approximately 14% observed a single time. This sample was included in a study of T cells in Graves' hyperthyroidism and ophthalmopathy. Study observations and caveats: Most thyroid-expanded clonotypes above 0.001 were also found in blood.

This CDR3 contains 16 residues. V dropped 3 bases and J dropped 6; count of bases not matched to a gene: 12. Fresh peripheral blood, 8 to 10 ml, was the source of the PBMCs. The chain recombines TRBV12-3 or TRBV12-4 with TRBJ1-2, with 8 bases identical to TRBD1. Specimen: blood. The receptor was isolated from a woman in her late teens or twenties with Graves' ophthalmopathy. The CDR3 loop is CASSLSPGQGRNGYTF. The CDR3 DNA is TGTGCCAGCAGTTTGTCCCCCGGACAGGGTAGGAATGGCTACACCTTC.